The next 2 T cell receptor beta chains were all read from a single sample in a study of identical twins. TCRdb redid the calling of the 5' RACE reads with MiXCR, one entry per CDR3 protein. The sample has some 500,000 distinct CDR3 sequences, 14% seen once. The sample was also linked to a second study, of yellow fever vaccine responses in identical twins.

Sequenced input: CD4+ T cells sorted from blood. The receptors were gathered from a woman under 30 in good health.

This clonotype was observed a handful of times. The rearrangement links TRBV4-3 to TRBJ2-1; the match to TRBD2 covers 9 bases. With 2 bases clipped from V and 3 bases from J, the junction kept 5 bases outside the gene matches. The germline V gene encodes CDR1 LGHNA and CDR2 YSLEER. CDR3 length equals 16 residues. In nucleotides, the CDR3 is TGCGCCAGCAGCCAATTAGCGGGAGACGTCTACAATGAGCAGTTCTTC. Translating it yields CASSQLAGDVYNEQFF.

This clonotype was observed a few times. V is TRBV6-5 and J is TRBJ2-7, with D uncertain. V shed 0 bases and J shed 6 bases, with 12 bases lying between them. This CDR3 is built from 14 residues. Germline CDR1 is MNHEY and CDR2 is SVGAGI. The CDR3 region has the DNA TGTGCCAGCAGTTACTCTGAGATTCCGGGCGAGCAGTACTTC. Translation: CASSYSEIPGEQYF.